This T cell receptor beta chain stems from a study of PD-1 blockade in classical Hodgkin lymphoma (TCRdb year 2020). Some background on the complete study: The study used CyTOF and TCR beta sequencing to define a peripheral blood immune signature of response to PD-1 blockade in classical Hodgkin lymphoma. Findings and caveats that apply to the study as a whole: The study covered only a single clinical trial cohort, and the causes of the repertoire differences, possibly disease activity or prior therapy, were still not defined. Newly diagnosed patients were reported to have lower baseline TCR diversity than healthy donors, and relapsed/refractory patients were reported to have lower baseline TCR diversity still.

The germline ends are 9 bases apart after V is trimmed by 3 bases and J by 0 bases. Its CDR3 holds 15 amino acids, cysteine through phenylalanine. Only the CDR3 portion is preserved as DNA: 45 bases, with reading frame beginning at the first base. Via the germline V gene, CDR1 is MDHEN and CDR2 SYDVKM. This clone appeared once. The antigen it recognizes is unknown. No qualities accompany the bases; no much larger clone lies one base away. Genomic DNA was extracted with the Qiagen DNeasy kit from unsorted PBMCs and from negatively selected CD4+ and CD8+ fractions. Using primers that anneal to V and J segments, immunoSEQ multiplex PCR amplified the TCR beta CDR3 regions. A synthetic immune receptor repertoire was used to minimize amplification bias, and remaining bias was computationally removed after sequencing. Under the source paper's analysis protocol: Custom Python scripts were used to quantify repertoire diversity as the Shannon entropy index. The unsorted, CD4+ and CD8+ repertoires were each analyzed separately, with the exception of combined analyses, where CD4+ and CD8+ sequences were merged in silico. TCRdb retrieved this table from immuneACCESS and kept in-frame rearrangements only. Not all clones are present; in checked studies, unresolved V genes account for under half, and no reason is known for the remainder. For V, J and clone size, that table is used; D and trimming come from the DNA. Recorded for this sample are some 9,000 clones; about 90% of them occurred a single time. Roughly 8.8% of the sample comes from the top ten.

The time point label on this specimen signifies: newly diagnosed, previously untreated cHL patient sample. A Miltenyi CD8+ T cell isolation kit was used for magnetic negative selection to purify CD8+ T cells from thawed PBMCs. To serve as a comparison group for the relapsed/refractory trial patients, PBMCs were sequenced from patients with newly diagnosed, previously untreated classical Hodgkin lymphoma. After peripheral blood was drawn into 8 mL Vacutainer Cell Preparation Tubes, PBMCs were isolated by centrifugation and then cryopreserved. Purified CD4+ and CD8+ fractions were generated only in cases for which an additional PBMC sample was available. Magnetically labelled cells were depleted on LS columns in a quadroMACS separator, and the flow-through was collected as the purified fraction.

Sequenced: CD8+ T cells from blood. The rearranged segments are TRBV28 and TRBJ1-5, with an unclear D gene assignment. This TCR was sampled from a human donor with classical Hodgkin lymphoma. The DNA reads TGTGCCAGCAGTTTTAGTCGGTATAGCAATCAGCCCCAGCATTTT. This encodes CASSFSRYSNQPQHF.